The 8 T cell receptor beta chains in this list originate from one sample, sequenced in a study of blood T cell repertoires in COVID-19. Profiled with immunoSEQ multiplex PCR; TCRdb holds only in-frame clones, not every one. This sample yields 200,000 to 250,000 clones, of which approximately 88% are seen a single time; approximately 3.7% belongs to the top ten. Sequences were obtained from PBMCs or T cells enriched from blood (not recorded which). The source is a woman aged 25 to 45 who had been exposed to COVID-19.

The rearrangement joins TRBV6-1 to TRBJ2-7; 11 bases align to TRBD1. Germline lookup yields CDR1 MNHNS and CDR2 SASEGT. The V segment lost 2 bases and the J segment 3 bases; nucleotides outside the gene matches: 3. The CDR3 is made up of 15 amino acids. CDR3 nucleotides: TGTGCCAGCAGTGAAAGAGGGACAGGGGGCTACGAGCAGTACTTC. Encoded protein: CASSERGTGGYEQYF.

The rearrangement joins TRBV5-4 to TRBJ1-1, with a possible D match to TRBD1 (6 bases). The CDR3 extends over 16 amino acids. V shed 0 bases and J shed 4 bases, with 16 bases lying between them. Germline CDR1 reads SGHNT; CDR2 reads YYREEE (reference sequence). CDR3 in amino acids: CASSLGVRGRGTEAFF. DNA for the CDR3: TGTGCCAGCAGCTTGGGGGTGAGGGGGAGAGGCACTGAAGCTTTCTTT.

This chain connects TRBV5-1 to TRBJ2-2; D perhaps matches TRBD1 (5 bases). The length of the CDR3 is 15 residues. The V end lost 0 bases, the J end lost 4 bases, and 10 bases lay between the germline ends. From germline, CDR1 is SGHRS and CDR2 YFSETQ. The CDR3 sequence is CASSLVLGATGELFF. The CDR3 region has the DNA TGCGCCAGCAGCTTGGTCTTAGGGGCCACCGGGGAGCTGTTTTTT.

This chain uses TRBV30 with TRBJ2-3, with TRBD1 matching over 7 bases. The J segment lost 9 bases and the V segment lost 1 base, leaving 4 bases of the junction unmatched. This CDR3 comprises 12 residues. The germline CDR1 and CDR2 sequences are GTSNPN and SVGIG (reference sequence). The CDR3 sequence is CAWSGQGRTQYF. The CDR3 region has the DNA TGTGCCTGGAGTGGACAGGGCCGGACGCAGTATTTT.

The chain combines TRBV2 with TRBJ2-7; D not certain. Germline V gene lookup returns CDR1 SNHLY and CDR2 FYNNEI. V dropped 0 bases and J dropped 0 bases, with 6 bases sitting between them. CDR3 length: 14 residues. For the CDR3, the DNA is TGTGCCAGCAGTGAAGCGACGGGCTCCTACGAGCAGTACTTC. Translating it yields CASSEATGSYEQYF.

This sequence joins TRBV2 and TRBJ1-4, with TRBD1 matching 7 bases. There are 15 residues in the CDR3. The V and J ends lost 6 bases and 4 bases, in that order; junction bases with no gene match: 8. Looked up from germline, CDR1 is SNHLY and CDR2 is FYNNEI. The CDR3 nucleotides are TGTGCCAGCAGGGGACAGAGGGCCAATAATGAAAAACTGTTTTTT. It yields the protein CASRGQRANNEKLFF.

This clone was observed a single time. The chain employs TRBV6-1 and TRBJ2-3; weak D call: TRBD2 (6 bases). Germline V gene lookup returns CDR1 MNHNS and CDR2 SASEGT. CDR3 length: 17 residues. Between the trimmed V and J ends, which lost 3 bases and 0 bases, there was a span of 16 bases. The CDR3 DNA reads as TGTGCCAGCAGTGAGTTTCGGGTAGCGGCTAGCACAGATACGCAGTATTTT. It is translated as CASSEFRVAASTDTQYF.

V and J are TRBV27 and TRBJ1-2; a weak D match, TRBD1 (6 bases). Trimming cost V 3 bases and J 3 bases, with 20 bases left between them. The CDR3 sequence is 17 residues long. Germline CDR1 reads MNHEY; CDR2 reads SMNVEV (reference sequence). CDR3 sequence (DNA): TGTGCCAGCAGTTTCAACTCGAATCAAAACAGGGACTATGGCTACACCTTC. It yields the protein CASSFNSNQNRDYGYTF.